This TCR beta chain is from a study of patients and donors after allogeneic stem cell transplantation. TCRdb ran MiXCR on the RT-PCR reads and lists one entry per CDR3 protein. The sample consists of under 35,000 distinct CDR3 sequences, less than 45% of them appearing once. The CDR3 has 16 amino acids. Trimming at V came to 7 bases and at J to 1 base, leaving 6 bases not matched to a gene. The germline V gene encodes CDR1 SGDLS and CDR2 YYNGEE. The specimen was blood, either unsorted or a sorted T cell fraction (not recorded which). This sequence joins TRBV9 and TRBJ2-2; the match to TRBD2 covers 11 bases. This sequence was found in a human donor who was either an allogeneic HSCT recipient or a stem cell or donor lymphocyte infusion donor (not recorded which). It is not recorded whose cells these are; they may come from a transplant donor. CDR3 sequence (DNA): TGTGCCAGCGGACTCGGGACTAGCGGGAACACCGGGGAGCTGTTTTTT. Translated, it gives CASGLGTSGNTGELFF.